These 8 T cell receptor beta chains came from one sample sequenced in a study of OX40 agonist ivuxolimab in advanced cancers. TCRdb's table, derived via immunoSEQ multiplex PCR, lists solely in-frame clones and lacks some. The sample gives 67,000 or so clones, around 83% of which show up once; approximately 1% is in the top ten. Sequenced here: CD4+ or CD8+ T cells sorted from blood, sampled in a trial of the OX40 agonist ivuxolimab. The receptors come from an adult with an advanced solid tumor such as melanoma, head and neck, liver or kidney cancer.

The CDR3 spells CASSVILADPYNEQFF. For the CDR3, the DNA is TGTGCCAGCAGCGTGATTTTAGCGGACCCTTACAATGAGCAGTTCTTC. The V gene is TRBV7-6, the J gene TRBJ2-1, with a possible D match to TRBD2 (6 bases). Trimming took off 5 bases at V and 4 bases at J, with 18 bases between the two ends. From germline, CDR1 is SGHVS and CDR2 FNYEAQ. The CDR3 is made up of 16 amino acids.

CDR3: CASSDTPGDTDTQYF. DNA for the CDR3: TGTGCCAGCAGCGACACCCCCGGGGACACAGATACGCAGTATTTT. The chain is built from TRBV7-3 and TRBJ2-3, with a weak D call TRBD2 (5 bases). Per germline, CDR1 SGHTA and CDR2 FQGTGA. V was clipped by 5 bases and J by 2 bases, with 14 bases between them. The CDR3 loop spans 15 amino acids.

This clone was seen a few times. V usage is TRBV28 and J usage is TRBJ2-3; 7 bases are shared with TRBD2. J gave up 2 bases and V 6 bases, and 5 bases lay outside the gene matches. The CDR3 runs to 14 residues. Germline CDR1 and CDR2: MDHEN and SYDVKM. The CDR3 sequence is CASRASGTTDTQYF. The DNA for the CDR3 is TGTGCCAGCAGAGCTAGCGGAACCACAGATACGCAGTATTTT.

The rearrangement uses TRBV6-5 and TRBJ1-4; D remains ambiguous. CDR1 is MNHEY and CDR2 is SVGAGI in the germline V gene. This CDR3 has 15 amino acids. The germline V and J ends were trimmed by 0 bases and 8 bases, with 13 bases remaining between them. Here the CDR3 DNA reads TGTGCCAGCAGTTACTCGGCACAACGAGGAGAAAAACTGTTTTTT. This codes for CASSYSAQRGEKLFF.

The chain's CDR3 is CASSVRDRANTEAFF. The CDR3 DNA is TGTGCCAGCAGCGTGCGGGACAGGGCGAACACTGAAGCTTTCTTT. The genes are TRBV9 and TRBJ1-1, with 9 bases that match TRBD1. CDR1 is SGDLS, CDR2 YYNGEE, per germline. The CDR3 covers 15 residues. V trimming: 2 bases; J trimming: 1 base; junction bases outside the gene matches: 3.

The genes are TRBV6-4 and TRBJ2-7; D unclear. The CDR3 loop spans 12 amino acids. Germline-derived CDR1 and CDR2 are MRHNA and SNTAGT. Deletions cut 6 bases from V and 0 bases from J, with 6 bases between. This CDR3 reads CASSQLSYEQYF. CDR3 nucleotide sequence: TGTGCCAGCAGCCAGCTCTCCTACGAGCAGTACTTC.

V usage is TRBV6-6 and J usage is TRBJ1-4; the D is unclear. The CDR3 is 14 residues long. Between the trimmed V and J ends, which lost 4 bases and 10 bases, there was a span of 16 bases. Per the germline V gene, CDR1 is MNHNY and CDR2 is SVGAGI (reference sequence). The chain's CDR3 is CASSSQSIPRKLFF. In DNA form, the CDR3 reads TGTGCCAGCAGTTCACAGAGTATTCCCCGAAAACTGTTTTTT.

This rearrangement joins TRBV29-1 to TRBJ1-3; no clear D. Trimming cost V 4 bases and J 4 bases, with 14 bases left between them. There are 14 residues in the CDR3. The germline gives CDR1 SQVTM, CDR2 ANQGSEA. CDR3 coding DNA: TGCAGCGTTGCAGACTACGCCGGGGGAAACACCATATATTTT. Protein product: CSVADYAGGNTIYF.